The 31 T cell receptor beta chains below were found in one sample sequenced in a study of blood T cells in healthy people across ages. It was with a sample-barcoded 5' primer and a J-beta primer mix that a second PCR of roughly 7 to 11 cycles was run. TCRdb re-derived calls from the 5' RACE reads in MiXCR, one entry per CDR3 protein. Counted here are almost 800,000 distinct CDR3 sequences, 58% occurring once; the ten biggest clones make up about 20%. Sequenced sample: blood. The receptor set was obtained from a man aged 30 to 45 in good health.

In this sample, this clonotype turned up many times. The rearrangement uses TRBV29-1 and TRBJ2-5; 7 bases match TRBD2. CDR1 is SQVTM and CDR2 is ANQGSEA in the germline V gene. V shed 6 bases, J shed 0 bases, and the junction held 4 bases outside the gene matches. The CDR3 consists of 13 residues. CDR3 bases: TGCAGCGTAGCGGGGATGTACCAAGAGACCCAGTACTTC. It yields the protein CSVAGMYQETQYF. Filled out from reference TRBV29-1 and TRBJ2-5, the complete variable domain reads SAVISQKPSRDICQRGTSLTIQCQVDSQVTMMFWYRQQPGQSLTLIATANQGSEATYESGFVIDKFPISRPNLTFSTLTVSNMSPEDSSIYLCSVAGMYQETQYFGPGTRLLVL.

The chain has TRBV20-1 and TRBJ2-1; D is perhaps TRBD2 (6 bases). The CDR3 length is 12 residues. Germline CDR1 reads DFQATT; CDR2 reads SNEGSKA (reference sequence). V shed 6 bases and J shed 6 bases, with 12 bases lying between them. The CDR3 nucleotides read TGCAGTGCCCCGGCGGGGTTCAATGAGCAGTTCTTC. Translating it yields CSAPAGFNEQFF.

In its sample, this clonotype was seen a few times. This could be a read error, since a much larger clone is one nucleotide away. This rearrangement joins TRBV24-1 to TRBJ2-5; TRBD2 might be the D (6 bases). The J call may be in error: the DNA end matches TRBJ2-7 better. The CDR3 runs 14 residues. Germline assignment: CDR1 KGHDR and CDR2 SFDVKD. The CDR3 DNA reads TGTGCCACCAGTGATAGTTTGGGGGGACCCGAGCAGTACTTC. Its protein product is CATSDSLGGPEQYF.

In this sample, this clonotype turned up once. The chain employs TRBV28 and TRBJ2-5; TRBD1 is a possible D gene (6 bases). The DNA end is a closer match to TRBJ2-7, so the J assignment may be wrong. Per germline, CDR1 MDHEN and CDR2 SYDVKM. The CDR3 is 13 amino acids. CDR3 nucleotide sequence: TGTGCCAGCAGTTCTGGACAGTTCCACGAGCAGTACTTC. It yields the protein CASSSGQFHEQYF.

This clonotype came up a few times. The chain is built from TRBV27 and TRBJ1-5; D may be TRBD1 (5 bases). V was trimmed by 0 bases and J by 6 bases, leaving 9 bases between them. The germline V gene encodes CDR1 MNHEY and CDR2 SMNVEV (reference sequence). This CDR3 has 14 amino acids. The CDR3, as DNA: TGTGCCAGCAGTTTATCCATGGGGGGTCAGCCCCAGCATTTT. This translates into CASSLSMGGQPQHF.

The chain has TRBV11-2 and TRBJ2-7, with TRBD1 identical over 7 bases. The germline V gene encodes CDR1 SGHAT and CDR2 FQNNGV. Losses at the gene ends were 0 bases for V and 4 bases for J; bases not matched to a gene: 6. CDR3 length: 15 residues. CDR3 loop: CASSLDRGQFYEQYF. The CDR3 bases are TGTGCCAGCAGCTTAGATCGGGGACAGTTTTACGAGCAGTACTTC.

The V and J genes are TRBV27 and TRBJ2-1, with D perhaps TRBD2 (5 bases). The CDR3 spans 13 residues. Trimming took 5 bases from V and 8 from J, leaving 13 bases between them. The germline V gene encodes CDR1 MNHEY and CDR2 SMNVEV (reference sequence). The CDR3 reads CASSVLGEDEQFF. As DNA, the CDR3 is TGTGCCAGCAGTGTGTTGGGAGAGGATGAGCAGTTCTTC.

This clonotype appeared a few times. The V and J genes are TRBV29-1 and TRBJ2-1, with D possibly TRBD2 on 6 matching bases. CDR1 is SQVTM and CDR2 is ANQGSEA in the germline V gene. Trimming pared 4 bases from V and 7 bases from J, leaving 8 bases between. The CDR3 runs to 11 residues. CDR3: CSVGAGNEQFF. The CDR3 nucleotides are TGCAGCGTTGGTGCGGGAAATGAGCAGTTCTTC.

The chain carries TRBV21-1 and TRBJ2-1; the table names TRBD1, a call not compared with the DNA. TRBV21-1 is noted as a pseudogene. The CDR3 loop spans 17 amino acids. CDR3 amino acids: CASSKRAGASSYNEQFF. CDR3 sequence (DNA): TGTGCCAGCAGCAAGAGAGCGGGGGCGAGCTCCTACAATGAGCAGTTCTTC.

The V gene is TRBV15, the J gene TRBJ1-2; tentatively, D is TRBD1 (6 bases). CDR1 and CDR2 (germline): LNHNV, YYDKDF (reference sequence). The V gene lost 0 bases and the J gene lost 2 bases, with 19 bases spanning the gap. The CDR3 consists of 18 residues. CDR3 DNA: TGTGCCACCAGCAGAGATCTCCCGGTCGTGGGGGCCAACTATGGCTACACCTTC. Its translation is CATSRDLPVVGANYGYTF.

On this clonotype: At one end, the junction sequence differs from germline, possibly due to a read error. CDR3 protein: CTSIGDTLYEQYF. CDR3 nucleotide sequence: TGTACCAGCATAGGGGACACCCTGTACGAGCAGTACTTC. The chain is built from TRBV6-1 and TRBJ2-7; TRBD1 might be the D (6 bases). CDR1 and CDR2 from the germline V gene are MNHNS and SASEGT. The CDR3 length is 13 residues.

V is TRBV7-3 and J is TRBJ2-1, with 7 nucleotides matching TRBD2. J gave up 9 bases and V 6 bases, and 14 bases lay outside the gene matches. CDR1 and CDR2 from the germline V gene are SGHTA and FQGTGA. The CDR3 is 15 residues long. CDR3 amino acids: CASSHAGDGSVEQFF. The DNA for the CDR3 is TGTGCCAGCAGTCACGCGGGAGATGGTTCGGTTGAGCAGTTCTTC.

The CDR3 loop is CASSSGGRPDSGNTIYF. The CDR3 nucleotides read TGCGCCAGCAGCTCCGGTGGCAGGCCAGACTCTGGAAACACCATATATTTT. This chain connects TRBV5-1 to TRBJ1-3, with D unresolved. Germline assignment: CDR1 SGHRS and CDR2 YFSETQ. The CDR3 loop spans 17 amino acids. Trimming shortened V by 3 bases and J by 0 bases, and 16 bases separated the two germline ends.

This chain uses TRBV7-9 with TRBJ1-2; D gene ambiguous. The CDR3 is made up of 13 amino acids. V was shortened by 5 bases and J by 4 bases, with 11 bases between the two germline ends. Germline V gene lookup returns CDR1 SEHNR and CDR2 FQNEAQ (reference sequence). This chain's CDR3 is CASSEKKGYGYTF. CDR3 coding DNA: TGTGCCAGCAGCGAAAAGAAGGGCTATGGCTACACCTTC.

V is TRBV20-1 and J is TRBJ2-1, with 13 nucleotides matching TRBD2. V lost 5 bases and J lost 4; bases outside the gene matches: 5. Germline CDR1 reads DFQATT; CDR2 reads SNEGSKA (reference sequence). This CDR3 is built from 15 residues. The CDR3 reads CSASGLAGPYNEQFF. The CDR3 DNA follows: TGCAGTGCTTCGGGACTAGCGGGGCCATACAATGAGCAGTTCTTC.

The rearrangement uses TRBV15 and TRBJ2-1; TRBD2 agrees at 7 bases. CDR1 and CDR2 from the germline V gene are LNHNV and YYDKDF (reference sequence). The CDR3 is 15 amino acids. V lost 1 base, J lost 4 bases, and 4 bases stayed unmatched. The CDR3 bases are TGTGCCACCAGCAGAGGAAGTAGCGGGTACAATGAGCAGTTCTTC. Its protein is CATSRGSSGYNEQFF.

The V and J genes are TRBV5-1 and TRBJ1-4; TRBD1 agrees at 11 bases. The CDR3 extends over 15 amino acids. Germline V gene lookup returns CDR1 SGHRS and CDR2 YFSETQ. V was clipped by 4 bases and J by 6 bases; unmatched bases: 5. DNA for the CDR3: TGCGCCAGCAGCGGACAGGGGGCGCAGGATGAAAAACTGTTTTTT. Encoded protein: CASSGQGAQDEKLFF.

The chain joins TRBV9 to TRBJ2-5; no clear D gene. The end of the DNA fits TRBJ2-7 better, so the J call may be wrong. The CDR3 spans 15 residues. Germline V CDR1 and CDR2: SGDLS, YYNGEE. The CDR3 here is CASSVDGSSTYEQYF. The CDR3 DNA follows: TGTGCCAGCAGCGTAGATGGATCCTCTACCTACGAGCAGTACTTC.

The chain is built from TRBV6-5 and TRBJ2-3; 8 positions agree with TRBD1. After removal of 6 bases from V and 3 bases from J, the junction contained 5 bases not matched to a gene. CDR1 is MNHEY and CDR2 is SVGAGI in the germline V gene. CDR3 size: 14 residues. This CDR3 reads CASSGQGATDTQYF. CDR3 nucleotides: TGTGCCAGCAGCGGACAGGGAGCGACAGATACGCAGTATTTT.

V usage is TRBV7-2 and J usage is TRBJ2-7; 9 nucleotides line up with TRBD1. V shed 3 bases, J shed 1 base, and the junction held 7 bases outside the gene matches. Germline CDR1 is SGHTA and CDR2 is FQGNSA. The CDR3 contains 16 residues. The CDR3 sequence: CASSFLPGTGSYEQYF. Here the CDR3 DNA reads TGTGCCAGCAGCTTTCTCCCCGGGACAGGGTCCTACGAGCAGTACTTC.

CDR3 loop: CASSEFGTGAYEQYF. In DNA form, the CDR3 reads TGTGCCAGCAGTGAATTTGGGACAGGGGCCTACGAGCAGTACTTC. The V gene is TRBV25-1, the J gene TRBJ2-5, with 10 positions matching TRBD1. Gene TRBJ2-7 matches the end of the DNA better, so the J call may be wrong. Germline loops: CDR1 MGHDK, CDR2 SYGVNS. The CDR3 spans 15 residues.

Written as DNA, the CDR3 is TGTGCCTGGGGGGGGACAGGTTTGGGCATTGAGCAGTTCTTC. Its translation is CAWGGTGLGIEQFF. The rearrangement links TRBV30 to TRBJ2-1; 8 bases line up with TRBD1. J lost 9 bases, V lost 5 bases, and 12 bases had no gene match. The germline V gene has CDR1 GTSNPN and CDR2 SVGIG (reference sequence). The CDR3 has 14 amino acids.

Written as DNA, the CDR3 is TGTGCCAGCATCGTCCCGGGCTCCAATGAGCAGTTCTTC. It encodes CASIVPGSNEQFF. The J gene is TRBJ2-1, the V gene TRBV6-2 or TRBV6-3; D is unclear. The CDR3 consists of 13 residues. Germline lookup yields CDR1 MNHEY and CDR2 SVGEGT. V was cut by 7 bases and J by 6 bases, with 13 bases left in between.

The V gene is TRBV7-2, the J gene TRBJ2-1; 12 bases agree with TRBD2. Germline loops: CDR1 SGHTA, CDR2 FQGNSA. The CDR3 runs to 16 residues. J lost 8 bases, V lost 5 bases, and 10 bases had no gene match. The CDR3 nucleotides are TGTGCCAGCAGCCATGGGACTAGCGGGTCATGGGATGAGCAGTTCTTC. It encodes CASSHGTSGSWDEQFF.

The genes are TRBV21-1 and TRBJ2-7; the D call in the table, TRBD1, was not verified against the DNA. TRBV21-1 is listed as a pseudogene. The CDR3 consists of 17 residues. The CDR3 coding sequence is TGTGCCAGCAGCAAAGCTCTCTTGGGGGGAAGTACCTACGAGCAGTACTTC. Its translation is CASSKALLGGSTYEQYF.

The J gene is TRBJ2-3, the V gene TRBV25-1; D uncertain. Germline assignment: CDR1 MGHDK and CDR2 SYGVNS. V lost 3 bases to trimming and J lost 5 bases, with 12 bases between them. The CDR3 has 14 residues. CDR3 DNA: TGTGCCAGCAGTGACCCCCTCTCCGGAGATACGCAGTATTTT. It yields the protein CASSDPLSGDTQYF.

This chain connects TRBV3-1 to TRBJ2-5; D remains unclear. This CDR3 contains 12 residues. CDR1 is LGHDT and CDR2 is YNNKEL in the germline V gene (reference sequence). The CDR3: CQGTISGETQYF. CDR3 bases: TGTCAAGGCACTATCAGTGGAGAGACCCAGTACTTC.

This chain's CDR3 is CASSWTSGDNEQFF. DNA of the CDR3: TGTGCCAGCAGCTGGACTAGCGGCGACAATGAGCAGTTCTTC. The chain recombines TRBV3-1 with TRBJ2-1; 10 bases align to TRBD2. V dropped 5 bases and J dropped 5; count of bases not matched to a gene: 3. Germline V gene sequence: CDR1 LGHDT, CDR2 YNNKEL (reference sequence). The CDR3 contains 14 residues.

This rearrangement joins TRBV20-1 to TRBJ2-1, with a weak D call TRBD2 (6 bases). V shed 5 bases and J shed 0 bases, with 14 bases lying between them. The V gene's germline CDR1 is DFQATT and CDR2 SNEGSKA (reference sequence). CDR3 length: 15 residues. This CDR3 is CSAPRLGGSYNEQFF. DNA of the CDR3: TGCAGTGCTCCCAGGCTGGGGGGCTCCTACAATGAGCAGTTCTTC.

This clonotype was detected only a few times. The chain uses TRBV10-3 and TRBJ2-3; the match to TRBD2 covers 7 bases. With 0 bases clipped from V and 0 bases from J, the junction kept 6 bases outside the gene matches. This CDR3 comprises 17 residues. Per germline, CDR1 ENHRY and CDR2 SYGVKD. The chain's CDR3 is CAISESGREMSTDTQYF. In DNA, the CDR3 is TGTGCCATCAGTGAGTCTGGGCGGGAGATGAGCACAGATACGCAGTATTTT.

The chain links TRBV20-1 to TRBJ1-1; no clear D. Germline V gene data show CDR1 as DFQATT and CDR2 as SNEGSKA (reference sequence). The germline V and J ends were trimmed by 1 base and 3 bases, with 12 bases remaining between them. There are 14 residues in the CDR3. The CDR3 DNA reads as TGCAGTGCTAGAGGCGGGGTGATGGACACTGAAGCTTTCTTT. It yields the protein CSARGGVMDTEAFF.